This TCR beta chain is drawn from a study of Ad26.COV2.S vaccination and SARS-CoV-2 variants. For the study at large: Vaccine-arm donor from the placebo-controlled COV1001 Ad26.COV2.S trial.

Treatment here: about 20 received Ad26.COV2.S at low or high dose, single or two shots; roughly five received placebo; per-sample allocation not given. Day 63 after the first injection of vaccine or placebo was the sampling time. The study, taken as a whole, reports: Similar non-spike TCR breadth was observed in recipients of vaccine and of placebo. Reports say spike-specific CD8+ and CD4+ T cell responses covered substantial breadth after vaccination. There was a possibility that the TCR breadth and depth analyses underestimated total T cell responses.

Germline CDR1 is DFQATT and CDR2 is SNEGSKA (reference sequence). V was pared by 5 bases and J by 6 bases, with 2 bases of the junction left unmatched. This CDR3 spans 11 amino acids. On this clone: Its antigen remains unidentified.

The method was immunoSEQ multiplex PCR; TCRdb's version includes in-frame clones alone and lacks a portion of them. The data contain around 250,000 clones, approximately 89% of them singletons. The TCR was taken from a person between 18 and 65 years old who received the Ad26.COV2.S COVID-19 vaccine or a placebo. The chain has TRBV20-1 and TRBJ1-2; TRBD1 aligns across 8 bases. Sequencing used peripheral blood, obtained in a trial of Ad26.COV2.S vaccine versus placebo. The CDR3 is CSAPQGDGYTF. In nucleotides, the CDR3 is TGCAGTGCTCCACAGGGGGATGGCTACACCTTC.